The 14 T cell receptor beta chains below were found in one sample sequenced in a study of OX40 agonist ivuxolimab in advanced cancers. Assay: immunoSEQ multiplex PCR; the TCRdb copy retains only in-frame clones and omits some. The sample includes about 79,000 clones, over 75% of them seen just once. The sequences come from CD4+ or CD8+ T cells sorted from blood, collected in a trial of the OX40 agonist ivuxolimab. All receptors come from an adult with an advanced solid tumor such as melanoma, head and neck, liver or kidney cancer.

This clone came up once. This rearrangement joins TRBV6-1 to TRBJ1-2; D is undetermined. The V end lost 7 bases, the J end lost 5 bases, and 8 bases lay between the germline ends. Germline assignment: CDR1 MNHNS and CDR2 SASEGT. The CDR3 covers 11 residues. The CDR3, as DNA: TGTGCCAGCACCACCGGATATGGCTACACCTTC. Translating it yields CASTTGYGYTF.

The chain links TRBV25-1 to TRBJ1-1; no definite D call. V dropped 6 bases and J dropped 3 bases, with 5 bases sitting between them. This CDR3 comprises 11 residues. Germline V gene data show CDR1 as MGHDK and CDR2 as SYGVNS. The CDR3 is CASRLDTEAFF. The CDR3 DNA reads TGTGCCAGCAGGCTTGACACTGAAGCTTTCTTT.

The gene calls are TRBV25-1 and TRBJ2-7; tentatively, D is TRBD2 (6 bases). Germline CDR1 is MGHDK and CDR2 is SYGVNS. The CDR3 is made up of 14 amino acids. V lost 0 bases and J lost 3, with 9 bases in between. CDR3 nucleotide sequence: TGTGCCAGCAGTGAATATAACGGGGGCTACGAGCAGTACTTC. Translating it yields CASSEYNGGYEQYF.

This clone was seen more than once but under ten times. CDR3 bases: TGTGCCATCAGTGAACCGGGACAGAGTAACTATGGCTACACCTTC. Protein sequence: CAISEPGQSNYGYTF. The chain employs TRBV10-3 and TRBJ1-2, with 7 bases that match TRBD1. With V trimmed by 3 bases and J by 1 base, 5 bases remained unmatched. The CDR3 length is 15 residues. Germline CDR1 reads ENHRY; CDR2 reads SYGVKD.

The chain employs TRBV11-3 and TRBJ2-7, with 8 bases matching TRBD2. The CDR3 runs 15 residues. Germline lookup yields CDR1 SGHNT and CDR2 YENEEA. The V segment lost 4 bases and the J segment 1 base; nucleotides outside the gene matches: 6. The CDR3: CASSSAGGPSYEQYF. The CDR3 DNA follows: TGTGCCAGCAGCTCCGCGGGAGGACCTTCCTACGAGCAGTACTTC.

Points on this clone: A read error may produce the germline difference seen at one junction end. This sample also contains other DNA sequences that code for the same CDR3. CDR3 sequence (DNA): TGCGCCAGCTCACTAGGACTAGCGGGAGGGGATGAGCAGTTCTTC. Amino acid sequence: CASSLGLAGGDEQFF. This chain links TRBV18 with TRBJ2-1; 15 bases align to TRBD2. Germline V CDR1 and CDR2: KGHSH, LQKENI. The CDR3 consists of 15 residues.

V usage is TRBV7-2 and J usage is TRBJ2-3; D is ambiguous. V was shortened by 5 bases and J by 2 bases, with 11 bases between the two germline ends. The CDR3 length is 14 residues. From germline, CDR1 is SGHTA and CDR2 FQGNSA. CDR3 loop: CASSPTGYTDTQYF. Here the CDR3 DNA reads TGTGCCAGCAGCCCCACCGGATACACAGATACGCAGTATTTT.

V is TRBV5-1 and J is TRBJ1-1; D is perhaps TRBD1 (6 bases). The germline V gene encodes CDR1 SGHRS and CDR2 YFSETQ. The CDR3 runs 12 residues. Trimming took off 4 bases at V and 7 bases at J, with 11 bases between the two ends. The CDR3 loop reads CASSAQGGEAFF. CDR3 coding DNA: TGCGCCAGCAGCGCACAGGGAGGTGAAGCTTTCTTT.

The chain recombines TRBV6-1 with TRBJ2-1; 9 positions agree with TRBD1. V lost 1 base, J lost 3 bases, and 4 bases stayed unmatched. The CDR3 is 16 residues long. Germline lookup yields CDR1 MNHNS and CDR2 SASEGT. CDR3 sequence: CASSEVQGAGYNEQFF. The CDR3 DNA sequence: TGTGCCAGCAGTGAAGTACAGGGGGCTGGCTACAATGAGCAGTTCTTC.

The chain carries TRBV5-4 and TRBJ2-5, with D possibly being TRBD1 or TRBD2 (6 bases each). Germline loops: CDR1 SGHNT, CDR2 YYREEE (reference sequence). V was trimmed by 2 bases and J by 5 bases, leaving 10 bases between them. This CDR3 has 13 amino acids. CDR3 DNA sequence: TGTGCCAGCAGCTTAAGGGGGGAGGAGACCCAGTACTTC. It specifies CASSLRGEETQYF.

This clone came up a few times. The genes are TRBV6-1 and TRBJ2-7; the D gene is possibly TRBD2 (7 bases). V lost 6 bases, J lost 5 bases, and 20 bases lay in between. The CDR3 is 15 residues long. Germline lookup yields CDR1 MNHNS and CDR2 SASEGT. The CDR3 coding sequence is TGTGCCAGCAGCTCGTCGGGGGGCTTCATGAACGAGCAGTACTTC. Its translation is CASSSSGGFMNEQYF.

The genes are TRBV7-3 and TRBJ2-7; tentatively, D is TRBD2 (6 bases). The V end lost 7 bases, the J end lost 7 bases, and 17 bases lay between the germline ends. This CDR3 is built from 13 residues. The germline V gene encodes CDR1 SGHTA and CDR2 FQGTGA. The CDR3 reads CASIRPPLAEQYF. Here the CDR3 DNA reads TGTGCCAGCATCCGCCCCCCTCTAGCGGAGCAGTACTTC.

The chain joins TRBV9 to TRBJ2-2; D is undetermined. The germline gives CDR1 SGDLS, CDR2 YYNGEE. Trimming took 0 bases from V and 1 from J, leaving 10 bases between them. The CDR3 totals 16 residues. The CDR3 reads CASSVGRFLNTGELFF. The CDR3 DNA reads TGTGCCAGCAGCGTAGGACGTTTTCTGAACACCGGGGAGCTGTTTTTT.

The chain couples TRBV5-3 to TRBJ2-7, with D uncertain. TRBV5-3 is reported as an ORF; its role is uncertain. The CDR3 runs to 13 residues. With 4 bases removed from V and 3 bases from J, the gap between germline ends came to 11 bases. The CDR3 spells CARSPLTLYEQYF. The CDR3 bases are TGTGCCAGAAGCCCCCTGACCCTCTACGAGCAGTACTTC.